Below, 26 T cell receptor beta chains from the same sample are listed, as sequenced in a study of blood T cell repertoires in COVID-19 (dated by TCRdb to 2019 to 2021). Libraries were constructed by the immunoSEQ multiplex PCR assay. The table was pulled from immuneACCESS by TCRdb, which kept in-frame rearrangements only. Such tables lose some clones; where checked, under half of the loss comes from unresolved V genes, and the rest has no known cause. The sample contains around 100,000 clones, around 80% of them found a single time. The ten most abundant clones make up nearly 0.85% of the sample. The source material was peripheral blood. The origin of the receptors is a woman in her seventies with acute or convalescent COVID-19.

J is TRBJ2-2 and V is TRBV4-1; 9 bases agree with TRBD2. V was pared by 1 base and J by 6 bases, with 6 bases of the junction left unmatched. The V gene's germline CDR1 is MGHRA and CDR2 YSYEKL. The CDR3 extends over 16 amino acids. The CDR3 protein is CASSQVQLAGAGELFF. CDR3 nucleotide sequence: TGCGCCAGCAGCCAAGTTCAACTAGCGGGTGCCGGGGAGCTGTTTTTT.

The CDR3 DNA reads TGTGCCAGCAGCTCCACAGGGACGGGGGAGACCCAGTACTTC. This translates into CASSSTGTGETQYF. The chain joins TRBV11-2 to TRBJ2-5; tentative D call: TRBD1 (6 bases). Trimming removed 4 bases from V and 5 bases from J, with 14 bases in between. Germline V gene data show CDR1 as SGHAT and CDR2 as FQNNGV. The CDR3 is 14 residues long.

The genes are TRBV11-2 and TRBJ2-7; D gene ambiguous. Germline lookup yields CDR1 SGHAT and CDR2 FQNNGV. CDR3 length: 12 amino acids. V was cut by 1 base and J by 7 bases, with 8 bases left in between. The CDR3: CASSLGGWEQYF. The CDR3 DNA is TGTGCCAGCAGCTTAGGCGGTTGGGAGCAGTACTTC.

The chain employs TRBV5-1 and TRBJ2-5, with TRBD1 identical over 10 bases. The V gene end was trimmed by 4 bases and the J gene end by 4 bases; junction bases not matched to a gene: 7. This CDR3 is built from 15 residues. From germline, CDR1 is SGHRS and CDR2 YFSETQ. The CDR3, as DNA: TGCGCCAGCAGCCTATCGACAGGGGGCAGAGAGACCCAGTACTTC. Translation gives CASSLSTGGRETQYF.

The chain links TRBV7-6 to TRBJ1-6; a weak D match, TRBD1 (5 bases). With 4 bases removed from V and 16 bases from J, the gap between germline ends came to 20 bases. CDR1 SGHVS and CDR2 FNYEAQ come from the germline V gene. This CDR3 has 14 residues. CDR3 nucleotides: TGTGCCAGCAGCTCCCAGGGAAGGGGCACACAACTCCACTTT. Amino acid sequence: CASSSQGRGTQLHF.

This sequence joins TRBV28 and TRBJ1-6, with 7 bases identical to TRBD1. This CDR3 contains 14 residues. Trimming took 2 bases from V and 10 from J; bases not matched to a gene: 5. Germline lookup yields CDR1 MDHEN and CDR2 SYDVKM. CDR3 loop: CASSLPTGPSPLHF. DNA of the CDR3: TGTGCCAGCAGTTTACCGACAGGGCCCTCACCCCTCCACTTT.

The chain employs TRBV24-1 and TRBJ2-1, with TRBD2 matching over 13 bases. Germline CDR1 and CDR2: KGHDR and SFDVKD. Trimming cost V 3 bases and J 6 bases; bases outside gene matches: 4. The CDR3 contains 16 residues. The CDR3 sequence is CATSDGGLAGRNEQFF. In DNA form, the CDR3 reads TGTGCCACCAGTGATGGGGGACTAGCGGGACGCAATGAGCAGTTCTTC.

V gene TRBV7-7 combines with J gene TRBJ2-2, with 7 positions matching TRBD2. V was pared by 1 base and J by 5 bases, with 7 bases of the junction left unmatched. In germline, CDR1 is SSHAT, CDR2 FNYEAQ (reference sequence). The CDR3 contains 16 residues. The CDR3 spells CASSLVPSGATGELFF. DNA of the CDR3: TGTGCCAGCAGCTTAGTGCCTAGCGGTGCAACCGGGGAGCTGTTTTTT.

The rearrangement links TRBV6-5 to TRBJ1-2; TRBD1 matches at 9 bases. This CDR3 region has 14 residues. Trimming cost V 7 bases and J 5 bases; bases outside gene matches: 8. Germline V gene data show CDR1 as MNHEY and CDR2 as SVGAGI. CDR3 residues: CASTNSGTGYGYTF. The CDR3 nucleotides are TGTGCCAGCACCAACTCGGGGACAGGGTATGGCTACACCTTC.

V and J are TRBV30 and TRBJ1-6; D not certain. The CDR3 runs to 16 residues. Trimming shortened V by 1 base and J by 4 bases, and 14 bases separated the two germline ends. The germline CDR1 and CDR2 sequences are GTSNPN and SVGIG (reference sequence). This CDR3 reads CAWSAPRTEYNSPLHF. CDR3 DNA: TGTGCCTGGAGTGCCCCCCGCACGGAGTATAATTCACCCCTCCACTTT.

The chain couples TRBV7-9 to TRBJ1-1, with 7 nucleotides matching TRBD1. V shed 5 bases, J shed 4 bases, and the junction held 4 bases outside the gene matches. Germline-derived CDR1 and CDR2 are SEHNR and FQNEAQ (reference sequence). CDR3 length: 13 amino acids. DNA for the CDR3: TGTGCCAGCAGCCGGGGACAGCTCACTGAAGCTTTCTTT. This encodes CASSRGQLTEAFF.

This rearrangement joins TRBV6-5 to TRBJ2-1; perhaps TRBD2 as D (6 bases). There are 16 residues in the CDR3. The germline V gene has CDR1 MNHEY and CDR2 SVGAGI. V was pared by 0 bases and J by 4 bases, with 13 bases between. The chain's CDR3 is CASSYSSAGYYNEQFF. CDR3 sequence (DNA): TGTGCCAGCAGTTACTCTTCAGCGGGCTATTACAATGAGCAGTTCTTC.

There are a few counts of this clone. The chain recombines TRBV19 with TRBJ1-6; 9 nucleotides align to TRBD1. The V segment lost 6 bases and the J segment 10 bases; nucleotides outside the gene matches: 7. The CDR3 covers 14 residues. CDR1 and CDR2 from the germline V gene are LNHDA and SQIVND (reference sequence). The chain's CDR3 is CASSEGQGGSPLHF. CDR3 nucleotides: TGTGCCAGTAGCGAGGGACAGGGCGGATCACCCCTCCACTTT. The full variable domain, in which reference TRBV19 and TRBJ1-6 provide the parts outside the CDR3, is DGGITQSPKYLFRKEGQNVTLSCEQNLNHDAMYWYRQDPGQGLRLIYYSQIVNDFQKGDIAEGYSVSREKKESFPLTVTSAQKNPTAFYLCASSEGQGGSPLHFGNGTRLTVT.

The V gene is TRBV5-1, the J gene TRBJ2-1, with 16 bases lining up with TRBD2. V was clipped by 4 bases and J by 0 bases; unmatched bases: 7. The CDR3 runs 19 residues. The germline V gene encodes CDR1 SGHRS and CDR2 YFSETQ. DNA of the CDR3: TGCGCCAGCAGCCCGGGACTAGCGGGGGGGTTATCCTCCTACAATGAGCAGTTCTTC. It translates to CASSPGLAGGLSSYNEQFF.

This sequence joins TRBV5-5 and TRBJ2-7; 8 bases are a match to TRBD2. In germline, CDR1 is SGHKS, CDR2 YYEKEE (reference sequence). Losses at the gene ends were 1 base for V and 2 bases for J; bases not matched to a gene: 17. CDR3 length equals 19 residues. The CDR3 coding sequence is TGTGCCAGCAGCTTGTCCCGGGGGGGAGTCGTATATCTCCCCTACGAGCAGTACTTC. Its translation is CASSLSRGGVVYLPYEQYF.

The J gene is TRBJ1-4, the V gene TRBV3-1 (or the pseudogene TRBV3-2); a weak D match, TRBD1 (5 bases). The V gene lost 1 base and the J gene lost 8 bases, with 14 bases spanning the gap. From germline, CDR1 is LGHDT and CDR2 YNNKEL (reference sequence). The CDR3 is made up of 15 amino acids. CDR3 in DNA: TGTGCCAGCAGCCAAGGAACAGGCGGTTGGGAAAAACTGTTTTTT. Translated: CASSQGTGGWEKLFF.

V is TRBV7-9 and J is TRBJ1-1, with 8 positions matching TRBD1. This CDR3 region has 15 residues. Per germline, CDR1 SEHNR and CDR2 FQNEAQ (reference sequence). After removal of 4 bases from V and 0 bases from J, the junction contained 4 bases not matched to a gene. The CDR3 nucleotides are TGTGCCAGCAGCTCCAACAGGGGGGTGAACACTGAAGCTTTCTTT. Residues: CASSSNRGVNTEAFF.

The table lists this clone with a count of one. In DNA, the CDR3 is TGTGCCAGCAGCCAAGCCCACAGAAGTTCACCCCTCCACTTT. Protein product: CASSQAHRSSPLHF. The chain links TRBV14 to TRBJ1-6, with unresolved D. There are 14 residues in the CDR3. Trimming shortened V by 1 base and J by 9 bases, and 10 bases separated the two germline ends. Germline CDR1 reads SGHDN; CDR2 reads FVKESK.

The gene calls are TRBV14 and TRBJ1-2; 8 nucleotides line up with TRBD1. The CDR3 consists of 13 residues. V lost 4 bases and J lost 8; bases outside the gene matches: 6. The germline V gene has CDR1 SGHDN and CDR2 FVKESK. CDR3 coding DNA: TGTGCCAGCAGCCCACGGACAGGGAAGGGCTACACCTTC. As protein: CASSPRTGKGYTF.

On this clone: The same CDR3 is also encoded by other DNA sequences in this sample. This chain joins TRBV7-2 and TRBJ2-1, with 9 bases matching TRBD2. V was pared by 5 bases and J by 4 bases, with 9 bases of the junction left unmatched. Germline CDR1 SGHTA, CDR2 FQGNSA. The CDR3 is 16 amino acids. The CDR3 nucleotides read TGTGCCAGCAGCCCCCAGCGCCTAGCGGGATACAATGAGCAGTTCTTC. It specifies CASSPQRLAGYNEQFF.

The chain couples TRBV12-5 to TRBJ1-4; the D is unclear. With 1 base removed from V and 7 bases from J, the gap between germline ends came to 10 bases. Germline V gene lookup returns CDR1 LGHNT and CDR2 FRNRAP. The CDR3 sequence is 14 residues long. CDR3 amino acids: CASGLGPESEKLFF. Here the CDR3 DNA reads TGTGCTAGTGGTTTGGGGCCAGAATCTGAAAAACTGTTTTTT.

This clone was counted a single time. The chain has TRBV7-2 and TRBJ2-4, with 8 nucleotides matching TRBD2. V was pared by 4 bases and J by 6 bases, with 8 bases of the junction left unmatched. CDR3 length equals 15 residues. Germline-derived CDR1 and CDR2 are SGHTA and FQGNSA. CDR3 sequence: CASSSQAGVRNIQYF. For the CDR3, the DNA is TGTGCCAGCAGCTCCCAAGCGGGGGTTAGAAACATTCAGTACTTC.

J is TRBJ2-3 and V is TRBV4-2; unclear D gene. V was cut by 0 bases and J by 2 bases, with 15 bases left in between. CDR3 length equals 17 residues. Per germline, CDR1 LGHNA and CDR2 YNFKEQ. CDR3 loop: CASSQDSARALTDTQYF. The CDR3 coding sequence is TGTGCCAGCAGCCAAGATTCAGCGCGCGCCCTCACAGATACGCAGTATTTT.

V gene TRBV5-1 combines with J gene TRBJ2-1; TRBD1 agrees at 8 bases. The ends lost 7 bases at V and 8 bases at J; junction bases unmatched: 11. Germline CDR1 reads SGHRS; CDR2 reads YFSETQ. This CDR3 has 14 amino acids. The CDR3 region has the DNA TGCGCCAGCGCAGGGTCAGGGGGCGGGTATGAGCAGTTCTTC. Translating gives CASAGSGGGYEQFF.

The chain joins TRBV29-1 to TRBJ2-3; 8 bases match TRBD1. This CDR3 spans 13 amino acids. Unmatched junction bases numbered 3, after V lost 6 bases and J lost 1 base. CDR1 and CDR2 (germline): SQVTM, ANQGSEA. CDR3 protein: CSVQGQGTDTQYF. CDR3 nucleotides: TGCAGCGTCCAGGGACAGGGCACAGATACGCAGTATTTT.

The genes are TRBV15 and TRBJ2-2; 7 nucleotides line up with TRBD2. The CDR3 contains 16 residues. The V gene end was trimmed by 1 base and the J gene end by 4 bases; junction bases not matched to a gene: 6. Germline CDR1 reads LNHNV; CDR2 reads YYDKDF (reference sequence). In DNA, the CDR3 is TGTGCCACCAGCAGAGGGGGGGGAGGTCCCACCGGGGAGCTGTTTTTT. Amino acids: CATSRGGGGPTGELFF.